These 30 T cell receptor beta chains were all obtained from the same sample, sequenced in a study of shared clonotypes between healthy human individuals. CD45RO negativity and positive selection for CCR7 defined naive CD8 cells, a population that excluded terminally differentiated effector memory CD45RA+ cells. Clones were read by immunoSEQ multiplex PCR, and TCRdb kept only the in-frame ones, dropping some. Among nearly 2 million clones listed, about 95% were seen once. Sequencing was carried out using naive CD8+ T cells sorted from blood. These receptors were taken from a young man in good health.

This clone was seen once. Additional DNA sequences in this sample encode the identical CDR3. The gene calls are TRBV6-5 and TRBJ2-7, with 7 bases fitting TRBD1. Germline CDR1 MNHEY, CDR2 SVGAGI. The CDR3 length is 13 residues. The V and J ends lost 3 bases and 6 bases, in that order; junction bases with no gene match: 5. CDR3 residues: CASSYAPGGEQYF. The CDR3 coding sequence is TGTGCCAGCAGTTATGCTCCAGGGGGCGAGCAGTACTTC.

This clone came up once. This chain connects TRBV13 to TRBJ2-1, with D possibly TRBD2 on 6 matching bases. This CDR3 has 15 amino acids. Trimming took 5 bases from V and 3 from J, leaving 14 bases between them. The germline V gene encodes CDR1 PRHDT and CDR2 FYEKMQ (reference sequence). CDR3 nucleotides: TGTGCCAGCAGCGGGAGGACTCTCAACTACAATGAGCAGTTCTTC. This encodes CASSGRTLNYNEQFF.

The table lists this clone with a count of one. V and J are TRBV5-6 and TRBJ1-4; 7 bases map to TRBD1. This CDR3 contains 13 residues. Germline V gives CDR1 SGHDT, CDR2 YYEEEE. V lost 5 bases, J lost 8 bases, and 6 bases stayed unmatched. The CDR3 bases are TGTGCCAGCAGGCTCAGGGGGGGAGAAAAACTGTTTTTT. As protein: CASRLRGGEKLFF.

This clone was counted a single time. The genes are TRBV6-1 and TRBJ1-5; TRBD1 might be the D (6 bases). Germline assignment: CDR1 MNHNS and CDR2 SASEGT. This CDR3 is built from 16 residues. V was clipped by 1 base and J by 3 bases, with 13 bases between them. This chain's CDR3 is CASSEERRGVNQPQHF. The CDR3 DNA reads TGTGCCAGCAGTGAAGAGAGGAGGGGGGTCAATCAGCCCCAGCATTTT.

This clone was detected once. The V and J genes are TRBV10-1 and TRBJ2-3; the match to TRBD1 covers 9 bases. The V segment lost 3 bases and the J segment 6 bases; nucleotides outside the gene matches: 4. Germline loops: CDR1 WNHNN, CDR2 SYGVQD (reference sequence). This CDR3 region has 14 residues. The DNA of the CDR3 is TGCGCCAGCAGTGACTGGACAGGGGTGGATACGCAGTATTTT. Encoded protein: CASSDWTGVDTQYF.

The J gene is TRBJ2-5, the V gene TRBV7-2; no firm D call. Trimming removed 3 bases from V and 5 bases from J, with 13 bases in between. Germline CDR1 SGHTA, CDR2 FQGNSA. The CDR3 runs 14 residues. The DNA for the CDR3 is TGTGCCAGCAGCTTGTTTTTCGGTCCGGAGACCCAGTACTTC. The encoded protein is CASSLFFGPETQYF.

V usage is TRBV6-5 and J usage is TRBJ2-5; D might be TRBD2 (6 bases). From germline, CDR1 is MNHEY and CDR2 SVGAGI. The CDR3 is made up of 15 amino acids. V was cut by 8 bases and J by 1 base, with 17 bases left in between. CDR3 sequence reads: CASGDGGLSQETQYF. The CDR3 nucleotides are TGTGCCAGCGGAGACGGGGGTTTAAGCCAAGAGACCCAGTACTTC.

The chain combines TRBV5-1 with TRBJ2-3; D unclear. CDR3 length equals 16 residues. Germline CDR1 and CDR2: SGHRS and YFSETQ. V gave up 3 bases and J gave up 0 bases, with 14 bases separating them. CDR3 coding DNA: TGCGCCAGCAGCTCCTCCGGGCCTCTTAGCACAGATACGCAGTATTTT. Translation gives CASSSSGPLSTDTQYF. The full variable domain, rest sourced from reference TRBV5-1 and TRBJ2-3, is KAGVTQTPRYLIKTRGQQVTLSCSPISGHRSVSWYQQTPGQGLQFLFEYFSETQRNKGNFPGRFSGRQFSNSRSEMNVSTLELGDSALYLCASSSSGPLSTDTQYFGPGTRLTVL.

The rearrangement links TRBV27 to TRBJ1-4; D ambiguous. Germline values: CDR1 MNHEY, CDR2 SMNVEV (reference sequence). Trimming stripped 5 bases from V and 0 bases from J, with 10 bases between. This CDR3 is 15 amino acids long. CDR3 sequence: CASSPTVATNEKLFF. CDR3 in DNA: TGTGCCAGCAGTCCGACGGTTGCAACTAATGAAAAACTGTTTTTT.

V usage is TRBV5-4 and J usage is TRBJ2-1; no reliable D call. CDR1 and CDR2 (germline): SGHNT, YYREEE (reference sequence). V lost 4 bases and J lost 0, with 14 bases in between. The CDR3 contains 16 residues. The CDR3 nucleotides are TGTGCCAGCAGCCGGACGCCGGCGAGCTCCTACAATGAGCAGTTCTTC. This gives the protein CASSRTPASSYNEQFF. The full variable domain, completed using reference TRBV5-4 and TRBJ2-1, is ETGVTQSPTHLIKTRGQQVTLRCSSQSGHNTVSWYQQALGQGPQFIFQYYREEENGRGNFPPRFSGLQFPNYSSELNVNALELDDSALYLCASSRTPASSYNEQFFGPGTRLTVL.

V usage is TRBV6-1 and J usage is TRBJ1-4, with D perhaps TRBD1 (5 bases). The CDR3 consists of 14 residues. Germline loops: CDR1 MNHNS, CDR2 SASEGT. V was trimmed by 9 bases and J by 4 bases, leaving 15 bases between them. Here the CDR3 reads CASGSRANNEKLFF. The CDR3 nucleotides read TGTGCCAGTGGTAGCAGGGCCAATAATGAAAAACTGTTTTTT.

The DNA of the CDR3 is TGTGCCAGCACCACACAAGACGAAGAGCACACCGGGGAGCTGTTTTTT. It translates to CASTTQDEEHTGELFF. The V and J genes are TRBV28 and TRBJ2-2; no definite D call. Looked up from germline, CDR1 is MDHEN and CDR2 is SYDVKM. This CDR3 is built from 16 residues. With 7 bases removed from V and 3 bases from J, the gap between germline ends came to 18 bases.

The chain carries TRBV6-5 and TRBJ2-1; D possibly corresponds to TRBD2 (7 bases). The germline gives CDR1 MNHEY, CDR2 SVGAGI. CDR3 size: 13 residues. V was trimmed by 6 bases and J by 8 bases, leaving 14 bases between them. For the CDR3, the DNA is TGTGCCAGCAGCTACGGGGGGCTCGATGAGCAGTTCTTC. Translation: CASSYGGLDEQFF.

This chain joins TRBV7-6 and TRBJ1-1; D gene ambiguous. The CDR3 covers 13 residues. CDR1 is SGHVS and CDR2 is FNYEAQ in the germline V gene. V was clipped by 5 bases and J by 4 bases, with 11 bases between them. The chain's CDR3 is CASSRELTTEAFF. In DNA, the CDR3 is TGTGCCAGCAGCCGCGAACTGACCACTGAAGCTTTCTTT.

The CDR3 protein is CASSPKPGLAVAKNIQYF. The CDR3 DNA is TGTGCCAGCTCACCTAAACCGGGACTAGCGGTAGCCAAAAACATTCAGTACTTC. This sequence joins TRBV18 and TRBJ2-4; TRBD2 agrees at 11 bases. The ends lost 3 bases at V and 0 bases at J; junction bases unmatched: 7. The germline V gene encodes CDR1 KGHSH and CDR2 LQKENI. This CDR3 contains 18 residues.

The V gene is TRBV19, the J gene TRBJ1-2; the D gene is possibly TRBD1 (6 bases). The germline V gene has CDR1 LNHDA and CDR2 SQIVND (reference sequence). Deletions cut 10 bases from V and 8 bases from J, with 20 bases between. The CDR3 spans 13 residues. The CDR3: CATAGGQQKGYTF. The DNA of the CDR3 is TGTGCCACGGCGGGAGGACAGCAGAAAGGCTACACCTTC.

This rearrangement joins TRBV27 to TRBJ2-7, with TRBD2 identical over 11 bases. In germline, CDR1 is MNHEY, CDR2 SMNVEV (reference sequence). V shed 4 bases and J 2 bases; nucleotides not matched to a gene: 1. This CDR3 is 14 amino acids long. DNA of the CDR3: TGTGCCAGCAGTTCTAGCGGGAGGCCCTACGAGCAGTACTTC. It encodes CASSSSGRPYEQYF.

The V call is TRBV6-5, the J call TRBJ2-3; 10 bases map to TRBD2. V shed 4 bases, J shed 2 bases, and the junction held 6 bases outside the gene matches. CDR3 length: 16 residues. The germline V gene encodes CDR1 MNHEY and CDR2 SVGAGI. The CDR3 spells CASSFGTSANTDTQYF. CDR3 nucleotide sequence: TGTGCCAGCAGTTTTGGGACTAGCGCTAACACAGATACGCAGTATTTT.

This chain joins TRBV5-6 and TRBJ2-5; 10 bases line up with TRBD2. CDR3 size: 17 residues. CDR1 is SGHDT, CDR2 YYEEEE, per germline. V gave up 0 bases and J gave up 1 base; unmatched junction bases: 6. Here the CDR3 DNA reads TGTGCCAGCAGCTTGGAATTAGCGGGAGGTTTCCAAGAGACCCAGTACTTC. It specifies CASSLELAGGFQETQYF.

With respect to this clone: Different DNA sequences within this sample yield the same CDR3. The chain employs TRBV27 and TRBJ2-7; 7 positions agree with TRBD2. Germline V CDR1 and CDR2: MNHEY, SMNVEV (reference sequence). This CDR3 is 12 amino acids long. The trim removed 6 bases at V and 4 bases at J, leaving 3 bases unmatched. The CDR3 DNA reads TGTGCCAGCAGCTCCGGGGGGTACGAGCAGTACTTC. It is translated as CASSSGGYEQYF.

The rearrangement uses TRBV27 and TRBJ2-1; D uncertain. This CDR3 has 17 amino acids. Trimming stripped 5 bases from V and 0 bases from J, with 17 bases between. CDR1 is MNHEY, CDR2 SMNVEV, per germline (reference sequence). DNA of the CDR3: TGTGCCAGCAGTCAGGTCACTCCTACCCTCTCCTACAATGAGCAGTTCTTC. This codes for CASSQVTPTLSYNEQFF.

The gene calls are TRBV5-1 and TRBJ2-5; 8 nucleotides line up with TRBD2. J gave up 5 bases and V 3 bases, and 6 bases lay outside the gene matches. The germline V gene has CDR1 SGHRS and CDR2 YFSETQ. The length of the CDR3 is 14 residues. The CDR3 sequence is CASSSIAGSETQYF. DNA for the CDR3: TGCGCCAGCAGCTCGATAGCGGGGTCGGAGACCCAGTACTTC.

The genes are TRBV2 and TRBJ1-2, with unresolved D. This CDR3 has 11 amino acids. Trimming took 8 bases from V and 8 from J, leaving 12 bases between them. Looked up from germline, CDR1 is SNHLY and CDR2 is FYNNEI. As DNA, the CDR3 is TGTGCCAGCGGAGTATCAAGGGGCTACACCTTC. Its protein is CASGVSRGYTF. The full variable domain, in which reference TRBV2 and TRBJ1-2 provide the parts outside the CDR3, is EPEVTQTPSHQVTQMGQEVILRCVPISNHLYFYWYRQILGQKVEFLVSFYNNEISEKSEIFDDQFSVERPDGSNFTLKIRSTKLEDSAMYFCASGVSRGYTFGSGTRLTVV.

CDR3 amino acids: CASSSIPGLSGNEQFF. The DNA for the CDR3 is TGTGCCAGCAGTTCAATACCGGGACTATCCGGCAATGAGCAGTTCTTC. V is TRBV27 and J is TRBJ2-1, with TRBD2 identical over 7 bases. J was trimmed by 6 bases and V by 4 bases; bases with no gene match: 12. The CDR3 is made up of 16 amino acids. Per the germline V gene, CDR1 is MNHEY and CDR2 is SMNVEV (reference sequence).

In nucleotides, the CDR3 is TGTGCCTGGGGAAACGGTTTAGGGGCGGGCACTGAAGCTTTCTTT. Residues: CAWGNGLGAGTEAFF. J is TRBJ1-1 and V is TRBV30, with D possibly TRBD1 on 5 matching bases. This CDR3 spans 15 amino acids. Germline CDR1 reads GTSNPN; CDR2 reads SVGIG (reference sequence). Between the trimmed V and J ends, which lost 5 bases and 4 bases, there was a span of 20 bases.

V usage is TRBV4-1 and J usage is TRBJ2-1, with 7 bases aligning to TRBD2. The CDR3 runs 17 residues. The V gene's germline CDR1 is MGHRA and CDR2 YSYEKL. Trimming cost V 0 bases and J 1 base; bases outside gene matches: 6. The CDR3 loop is CASSQDAAGVSYNEQFF. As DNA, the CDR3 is TGCGCCAGCAGCCAAGACGCGGCGGGGGTTTCCTACAATGAGCAGTTCTTC.

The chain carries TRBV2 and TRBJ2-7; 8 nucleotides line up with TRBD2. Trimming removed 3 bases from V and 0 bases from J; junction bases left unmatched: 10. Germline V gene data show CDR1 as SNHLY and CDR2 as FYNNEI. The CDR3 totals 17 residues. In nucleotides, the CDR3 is TGTGCCAGCAGTGACGGAGGCGTCGGGAGGGCCTCCTACGAGCAGTACTTC. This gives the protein CASSDGGVGRASYEQYF.

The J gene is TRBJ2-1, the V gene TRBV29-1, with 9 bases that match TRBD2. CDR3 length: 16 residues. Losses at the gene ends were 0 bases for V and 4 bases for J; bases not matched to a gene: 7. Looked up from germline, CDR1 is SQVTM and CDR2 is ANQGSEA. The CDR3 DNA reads TGCAGCGTTGAAGACCCCGAGGCGGGAGGGTACAATGAGCAGTTCTTC. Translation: CSVEDPEAGGYNEQFF.

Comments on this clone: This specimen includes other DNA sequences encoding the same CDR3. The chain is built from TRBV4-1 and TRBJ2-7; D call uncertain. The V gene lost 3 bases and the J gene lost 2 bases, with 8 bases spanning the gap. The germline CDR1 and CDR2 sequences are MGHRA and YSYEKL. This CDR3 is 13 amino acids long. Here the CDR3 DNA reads TGCGCCAGCAGCCAGGGGTCGACCTACGAGCAGTACTTC. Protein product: CASSQGSTYEQYF.

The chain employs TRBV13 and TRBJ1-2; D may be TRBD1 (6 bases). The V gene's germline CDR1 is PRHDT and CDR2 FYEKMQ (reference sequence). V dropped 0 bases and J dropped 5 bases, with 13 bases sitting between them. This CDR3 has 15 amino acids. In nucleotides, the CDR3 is TGTGCCAGCAGCTTAGGCCTTGAGGGGGTTTATGGCTACACCTTC. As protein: CASSLGLEGVYGYTF.